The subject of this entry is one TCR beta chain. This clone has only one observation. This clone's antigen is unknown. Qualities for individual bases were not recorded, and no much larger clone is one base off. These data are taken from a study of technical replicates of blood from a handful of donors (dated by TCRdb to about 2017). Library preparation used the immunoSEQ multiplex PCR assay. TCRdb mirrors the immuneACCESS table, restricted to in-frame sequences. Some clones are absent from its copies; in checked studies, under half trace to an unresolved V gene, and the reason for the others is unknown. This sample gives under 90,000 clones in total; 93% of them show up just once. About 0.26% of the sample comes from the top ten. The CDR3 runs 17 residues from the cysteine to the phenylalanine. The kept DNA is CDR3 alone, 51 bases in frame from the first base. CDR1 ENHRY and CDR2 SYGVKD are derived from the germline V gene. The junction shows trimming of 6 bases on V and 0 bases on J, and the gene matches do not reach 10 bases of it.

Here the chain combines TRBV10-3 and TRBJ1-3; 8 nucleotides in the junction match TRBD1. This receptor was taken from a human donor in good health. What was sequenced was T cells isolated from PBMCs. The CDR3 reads CAIRAGQDTLSGNTIYF. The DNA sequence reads TGTGCCATCAGGGCGGGACAGGATACTCTCTCTGGAAACACCATATATTTT.